The 5 T cell receptor beta chains below come from one sample, sequenced in a study of identical twins. MiXCR was run by TCRdb on the 5' RACE reads, yielding one entry per CDR3 protein. The data contain under 250,000 distinct CDR3 sequences, roughly 7.5% of them seen just once; the ten biggest clones take up roughly 2%. These data were likewise used in another study, on yellow fever vaccine responses in identical twins.

Sequenced material: memory (CD45RO+) T cells sorted from blood. The receptor source for this set is a woman aged 18-30 years in good health.

This clonotype was seen at least ten times. This chain links TRBV12-3 or TRBV12-4 with TRBJ2-1, with TRBD2 matching over 8 bases. CDR3 length: 17 amino acids. After removal of 5 bases from V and 2 bases from J, the junction contained 11 bases not matched to a gene. The CDR3 is CASSRPPGLDPYNEQFF. In nucleotides, the CDR3 is TGTGCCAGCAGTCGACCACCGGGACTAGATCCCTACAATGAGCAGTTCTTC.

For the CDR3, the DNA is TGTGCCAGCAGCTCCTTGAGGGGCAAACGGGGGGCAACGAACACCGGGGAGCTGTTTTTT. Translating gives CASSSLRGKRGATNTGELFF. This chain links TRBV11-2 with TRBJ2-2; tentatively, D is TRBD2 (7 bases). The CDR3 has 20 residues. Germline CDR1 and CDR2: SGHAT and FQNNGV. Trimming cost V 4 bases and J 0 bases, with 24 bases left between them.

This clonotype was seen ten or more times. The chain combines TRBV7-2 with TRBJ1-2; D remains ambiguous. Deletions cut 1 base from V and 3 bases from J, with 6 bases between. The CDR3 consists of 13 residues. Per the germline V gene, CDR1 is SGHTA and CDR2 is FQGNSA. The CDR3 sequence: CASSLGRDYGYTF. CDR3 in DNA: TGTGCCAGCAGCTTAGGGAGGGACTATGGCTACACCTTC.

This chain connects TRBV20-1 to TRBJ1-2; the D gene is possibly TRBD1 (5 bases). The CDR3 totals 13 residues. V lost 5 bases and J lost 4, with 14 bases in between. The germline gives CDR1 DFQATT, CDR2 SNEGSKA (reference sequence). CDR3 sequence reads: CSAGGVTAYGYTF. DNA of the CDR3: TGCAGTGCTGGGGGGGTGACAGCCTATGGCTACACCTTC.

This clonotype has just a few counts. The chain employs TRBV10-2 and TRBJ2-3, with D possibly being TRBD2 (5 bases). The length of the CDR3 is 15 residues. V shed 6 bases and J shed 5 bases, with 18 bases lying between them. From germline, CDR1 is WSHSY and CDR2 SAAADI. The CDR3 sequence is CASRRTRKAGDTQYF. CDR3 sequence (DNA): TGCGCCAGCAGGAGAACTAGGAAGGCTGGAGATACGCAGTATTTT.